The present T cell receptor (beta chain) was sequenced within a study of blood T cell repertoires in COVID-19. Clones were sequenced by immunoSEQ multiplex PCR, and TCRdb holds only the in-frame ones, with some missing. This table has nearly 15,000 clones, around 77% appearing once. There are 15 residues in the CDR3. Germline lookup yields CDR1 SGHRS and CDR2 YFSETQ. With V trimmed by 4 bases and J by 6 bases, 8 bases remained unmatched. The sequence was obtained from a human donor in a cohort sampled during active COVID-19. Sequencing used peripheral blood. J is TRBJ2-7 and V is TRBV5-1; 12 bases match TRBD2. CDR3 sequence (DNA): TGCGCCAGCAGCACCGGACTAGCGGGACGGGCCGAGCAGTACTTC. Translated, it gives CASSTGLAGRAEQYF. Drawing the rest from reference TRBV5-1 and TRBJ2-7, the complete variable domain is KAGVTQTPRYLIKTRGQQVTLSCSPISGHRSVSWYQQTPGQGLQFLFEYFSETQRNKGNFPGRFSGRQFSNSRSEMNVSTLELGDSALYLCASSTGLAGRAEQYFGPGTRLTVT.